The entry that follows covers one T cell receptor (beta chain) sequence. These data originate in a study of OX40 agonist ivuxolimab in advanced cancers. Study details: The patients received agonistic anti-OX40 (CD134) antibody ivuxolimab. The mean age was around 56 years, ranging from about 23 to 79, with approximately 85% of participants male.

CDR3 size: 13 residues. Trimming stripped 5 bases from V and 5 bases from J, with 13 bases between. Germline-derived CDR1 and CDR2 are MNHNY and SVGAGI (reference sequence). Sequencing was performed with immunoSEQ multiplex PCR; in TCRdb, only in-frame clones are kept and a portion is missing. The top ten hold approximately 5% of the sample, which has tens of thousands of clones, about 87% seen once. The starting material was CD4+ or CD8+ T cells sorted from blood, obtained in a trial of the OX40 agonist ivuxolimab. The chain has TRBV6-6 and TRBJ2-7; the D gene is possibly TRBD2 (6 bases). This receptor was taken from an adult with an advanced solid tumor such as melanoma, head and neck, liver or kidney cancer. The CDR3 protein is CASSRPPGDEQYF. The CDR3 DNA reads TGTGCCAGCAGTCGCCCGCCGGGGGACGAGCAGTACTTC.